Shown below are 30 T cell receptor beta chains from a single sample sequenced in a study of regulatory T cells in long-lasting Graves disease. Libraries of TCR beta came from iRepertoire HTBI primers plus Arm-PCR of CDR3 regions. TCRdb analysed the multiplex PCR reads with MiXCR anew, one entry per CDR3 protein. The repertoire has 600,000 to 650,000 distinct CDR3 sequences, approximately 15% of them found once; the top ten carry about 17%. The time point was: newly diagnosed GD, antithyroid drugs for less than 3 months. RNA from PBMCs was the source of the TCR library. The sample was also linked to a second study, of T cells in Graves' hyperthyroidism and ophthalmopathy.

The sample in question was peripheral blood mononuclear cells (PBMCs), obtained at new diagnosis, from a patient treated with antithyroid drugs. These receptors all come from a woman aged 30 to 39 with Graves disease.

V gene TRBV6-1 combines with J gene TRBJ2-3, with D tentatively TRBD1 (5 bases). Per the germline V gene, CDR1 is MNHNS and CDR2 is SASEGT. This CDR3 region has 15 residues. The V gene lost 0 bases and the J gene lost 0 bases, with 7 bases spanning the gap. The CDR3 coding sequence is TGTGCCAGCAGTGAAGCGCCAGGGAGCACAGATACGCAGTATTTT. Amino acids: CASSEAPGSTDTQYF.

This clonotype was picked up many times. This rearrangement joins TRBV19 to TRBJ1-6, with D hard to call. The CDR3 is 13 amino acids. The germline V and J ends were trimmed by 3 bases and 9 bases, with 9 bases remaining between them. The germline V gene encodes CDR1 LNHDA and CDR2 SQIVND (reference sequence). CDR3 residues: CASSMSRPSPLHF. The CDR3 nucleotides read TGTGCCAGTAGTATGTCCAGGCCTTCACCCCTCCACTTT.

The J gene is TRBJ1-6, the V gene TRBV30, with a weak D call TRBD1 (6 bases). Germline V gene data show CDR1 as GTSNPN and CDR2 as SVGIG (reference sequence). The CDR3 has 13 residues. V lost 1 base and J lost 10, with 11 bases in between. DNA of the CDR3: TGTGCCTGGAGTGCAGGGGTAAGGTCACCCCTCCACTTT. Translation gives CAWSAGVRSPLHF.

The rearrangement uses TRBV28 and TRBJ1-5; a weak D match, TRBD1 (5 bases). From germline, CDR1 is MDHEN and CDR2 SYDVKM. This CDR3 has 15 residues. V dropped 7 bases and J dropped 7 bases, with 20 bases sitting between them. The CDR3 region has the DNA TGTGCCAGCACCATCAGGCAGGGTGGGTACCAGCCCCAGCATTTT. Translating it yields CASTIRQGGYQPQHF.

Many counts were recorded for this clonotype. The chain combines TRBV20-1 with TRBJ2-1; 12 positions agree with TRBD2. The CDR3 has 14 amino acids. The germline CDR1 and CDR2 sequences are DFQATT and SNEGSKA (reference sequence). V trimming: 4 bases; J trimming: 5 bases; junction bases outside the gene matches: 3. The CDR3 loop is CSATSGRANNEQFF. CDR3 nucleotide sequence: TGCAGTGCTACTAGCGGGAGGGCAAACAATGAGCAGTTCTTC.

The rearrangement links TRBV29-1 to TRBJ1-6; no clear D gene. Germline CDR1 reads SQVTM; CDR2 reads ANQGSEA. The germline V and J ends were trimmed by 5 bases and 2 bases, with 10 bases remaining between them. The CDR3 runs 14 residues. CDR3 DNA: TGCAGCGTTCTCACCGGGACCTATAATTCACCCCTCCACTTT. Translated: CSVLTGTYNSPLHF.

Note on this clonotype: An end of the junction differs from the germline gene, which may be a read error. The chain employs TRBV28 and TRBJ2-7; D remains ambiguous. This CDR3 contains 11 residues. Germline CDR1 and CDR2: MDHEN and SYDVKM. The CDR3: CASRATYEQHF. The CDR3 DNA reads as TGTGCCAGCAGGGCAACCTACGAGCAGCACTTC.

This clonotype was recorded many times. The rearrangement joins TRBV7-9 to TRBJ1-4, with a weak D call TRBD1 (5 bases). CDR1 and CDR2 from the germline V gene are SEHNR and FQNEAQ (reference sequence). Trimming took 2 bases from V and 6 from J, leaving 13 bases between them. CDR3 size: 15 residues. The chain's CDR3 is CASSLRSGAYEKLFF. The CDR3 nucleotides are TGTGCCAGCAGCTTACGGTCTGGGGCCTATGAAAAACTGTTTTTT.

This clonotype was detected many times. The V gene is TRBV2, the J gene TRBJ1-5; 7 positions agree with TRBD1. This CDR3 region has 14 residues. The V gene's germline CDR1 is SNHLY and CDR2 FYNNEI. The V gene end was trimmed by 5 bases and the J gene end by 2 bases; junction bases not matched to a gene: 3. The CDR3 here is CASSTQGGNQPQHF. The CDR3 DNA sequence: TGTGCCAGCAGTACCCAGGGGGGCAATCAGCCCCAGCATTTT.

The rearrangement uses TRBV20-1 and TRBJ1-1; TRBD1 might be the D (5 bases). Trimming removed 1 base from V and 7 bases from J, with 13 bases in between. The germline V gene encodes CDR1 DFQATT and CDR2 SNEGSKA (reference sequence). The CDR3 is 13 residues long. CDR3 in DNA: TGCAGTGCTAGAGTGTCGGGGGTCGGTGAAGCTTTCTTT. Amino acids: CSARVSGVGEAFF.

The sample holds many counts of this clonotype. The genes are TRBV28 and TRBJ2-2; 9 nucleotides agree with TRBD1. This CDR3 has 16 residues. Germline trimming cut 7 bases from V and 5 bases from J; bases unmatched to any gene: 11. Per germline, CDR1 MDHEN and CDR2 SYDVKM. DNA of the CDR3: TGTGCCAGCAACCCCCCGGGACAGGGCAATACCGGGGAGCTGTTTTTT. Protein: CASNPPGQGNTGELFF.

A note on this clonotype: Sequence at one end of the junction differs from germline and may be a read error. J is TRBJ1-6 and V is TRBV6-2 or TRBV6-3; 7 bases are a match to TRBD1. This CDR3 contains 16 residues. Per the germline V gene, CDR1 is MNHEY and CDR2 is SVGEGT. CDR3 residues: CASSASGGSYDSPLHF. CDR3 DNA: TGTGCCAGCAGTGCCTCAGGGGGTTCCTATGATTCACCCCTCCACTTT.

A few counts support this clonotype. This chain connects TRBV20-1 to TRBJ2-3; 7 bases align to TRBD1. Germline loops: CDR1 DFQATT, CDR2 SNEGSKA (reference sequence). Trimming took 5 bases from V and 3 from J; bases not matched to a gene: 5. The CDR3 has 13 amino acids. In nucleotides, the CDR3 is TGCAGTGCTGACGACAGGGCGACAGATACGCAGTATTTT. Residues: CSADDRATDTQYF.

This clonotype was counted only a few times. The V and J genes are TRBV30 and TRBJ2-3, with D maybe TRBD1 (5 bases). V lost 5 bases, J lost 0 bases, and 6 bases lay in between. The CDR3 contains 12 residues. Germline V gene data show CDR1 as GTSNPN and CDR2 as SVGIG (reference sequence). The CDR3 DNA reads TGTGCCTGGGGGGCGAGCACAGATACGCAGTATTTT. Amino acid sequence: CAWGASTDTQYF.

The V gene is TRBV29-1, the J gene TRBJ2-5, with D unclear. This CDR3 is built from 11 residues. The V gene lost 8 bases and the J gene lost 7 bases, with 14 bases spanning the gap. Per germline, CDR1 SQVTM and CDR2 ANQGSEA. Here the CDR3 DNA reads TGCAGCCTAGACTCCCTTGGGACCCAGTACTTC. Amino acids: CSLDSLGTQYF. Full variable domain (remainder filled in from reference TRBV29-1 and TRBJ2-5): SAVISQKPSRDICQRGTSLTIQCQVDSQVTMMFWYRQQPGQSLTLIATANQGSEATYESGFVIDKFPISRPNLTFSTLTVSNMSPEDSSIYLCSLDSLGTQYFGPGTRLLVL.

This chain joins TRBV6-1 and TRBJ1-4; D unclear. CDR1 MNHNS and CDR2 SASEGT come from the germline V gene. The CDR3 loop spans 11 amino acids. V was shortened by 4 bases and J by 7 bases, with 4 bases between the two germline ends. CDR3 protein: CASSVAEKLFF. CDR3 sequence (DNA): TGTGCCAGCAGTGTTGCTGAAAAACTGTTTTTT.

The sample holds a few counts of this clonotype. This sequence joins TRBV5-1 and TRBJ2-2; possibly TRBD1 for D (5 bases). V was clipped by 1 base and J by 1 base, with 11 bases between them. The CDR3 is made up of 16 amino acids. Germline assignment: CDR1 SGHRS and CDR2 YFSETQ. The chain's CDR3 is CASSLSQGLNTGELFF. CDR3 DNA sequence: TGCGCCAGCAGCTTGTCTCAGGGTTTGAACACCGGGGAGCTGTTTTTT.

Only one count was recorded for this clonotype. The chain is built from TRBV5-1 and TRBJ2-7; 9 bases agree with TRBD1. CDR3 length equals 15 residues. With 0 bases clipped from V and 7 bases from J, the junction kept 8 bases outside the gene matches. From germline, CDR1 is SGHRS and CDR2 YFSETQ. The CDR3 DNA reads as TGCGCCAGCAGCTTGGAACAGGGGGCTCCCAATGAGCAGTACTTC. It codes for CASSLEQGAPNEQYF.

This clonotype has at least ten counts. This sequence joins TRBV7-8 and TRBJ1-5, with 9 nucleotides matching TRBD1. The CDR3 is made up of 14 amino acids. J lost 6 bases, V lost 7 bases, and 7 bases had no gene match. The germline gives CDR1 SGHVS, CDR2 FQNEAQ. For the CDR3, the DNA is TGTGCCAGCACCCCACAGGGGGCAGGTCAGCCCCAGCATTTT. Protein: CASTPQGAGQPQHF.

This clonotype was counted at least ten times. CDR3 loop: CAWSRQGPPDTQYF. Written as DNA, the CDR3 is TGTGCCTGGAGTAGACAGGGGCCACCAGATACGCAGTATTTT. V usage is TRBV30 and J usage is TRBJ2-3; 8 bases fit TRBD1. The CDR3 consists of 14 residues. Germline-derived CDR1 and CDR2 are GTSNPN and SVGIG (reference sequence). Unmatched junction bases numbered 5, after V lost 2 bases and J lost 4 bases. The full variable domain, its missing parts supplied by reference TRBV30 and TRBJ2-3, is SQTIHQWPATLVQPVGSPLSLECTVEGTSNPNLYWYRQAAGRGLQLLFYSVGIGQISSEVPQNLSASRPQDRQFILSSKKLLLSDSGFYLCAWSRQGPPDTQYFGPGTRLTVL.

This clonotype has a count of ten or more. The chain recombines TRBV2 with TRBJ1-1, with 10 bases matching TRBD1. The germline CDR1 and CDR2 sequences are SNHLY and FYNNEI. This CDR3 spans 14 amino acids. V lost 4 bases and J lost 7; bases outside the gene matches: 6. CDR3 nucleotide sequence: TGTGCCAGCAGTGCCGAGACAGGGGGCCTTGAAGCTTTCTTT. Its translation: CASSAETGGLEAFF.

V is TRBV4-1 and J is TRBJ2-3; D is unclear. Germline V gene lookup returns CDR1 MGHRA and CDR2 YSYEKL. V dropped 3 bases and J dropped 0 bases, with 7 bases sitting between them. This CDR3 is built from 14 residues. Here the CDR3 DNA reads TGCGCCAGCAGCCAGTCACCAAGCACAGATACGCAGTATTTT. Protein: CASSQSPSTDTQYF.

This clonotype was recorded at least ten times. The chain employs TRBV11-2 and TRBJ2-5; 8 nucleotides line up with TRBD1. Trimming removed 2 bases from V and 5 bases from J; junction bases left unmatched: 4. The CDR3 is 14 amino acids. Germline assignment: CDR1 SGHAT and CDR2 FQNNGV. DNA for the CDR3: TGTGCCAGCAGCTTATCCAGGGGGCCGGAGACCCAGTACTTC. Translated: CASSLSRGPETQYF.

Many counts were recorded for this clonotype. The genes are TRBV2 and TRBJ2-1; D is unresolved. There are 13 residues in the CDR3. Germline loops: CDR1 SNHLY, CDR2 FYNNEI. V was trimmed by 8 bases and J by 6 bases, leaving 14 bases between them. The CDR3 DNA sequence: TGTGCCAGCGTGCTAGGAGAGGTCAATGAGCAGTTCTTC. It is translated as CASVLGEVNEQFF.

This clonotype was counted at least ten times. J is TRBJ2-4 and V is TRBV28; no reliable D call. From germline, CDR1 is MDHEN and CDR2 SYDVKM. Trimming left V 10 bases short and J 1 base short, with 11 bases between. The CDR3 spans 13 residues. The CDR3 bases are TGTGCCACCTCTAGGGCGGCCAAAAACATTCAGTACTTC. Translated, it gives CATSRAAKNIQYF.

This sequence joins TRBV20-1 and TRBJ1-5; no reliable D call. Germline CDR1 is DFQATT and CDR2 is SNEGSKA (reference sequence). V lost 1 base and J lost 6, with 7 bases in between. This CDR3 comprises 12 residues. The CDR3 loop reads CSARGPGQPQHF. In DNA form, the CDR3 reads TGCAGTGCTAGAGGGCCGGGTCAGCCCCAGCATTTT.

This clonotype was counted many times. The chain employs TRBV27 and TRBJ1-1; possibly TRBD1 for D (5 bases). Germline V lookup: CDR1 MNHEY, CDR2 SMNVEV (reference sequence). There are 14 residues in the CDR3. Trimming removed 4 bases from V and 0 bases from J, with 9 bases in between. The CDR3 bases are TGTGCCAGCAGTTCGGGACTTATGAACACTGAAGCTTTCTTT. This sequence encodes CASSSGLMNTEAFF.

A remark on this clonotype: A read error may explain this, as a much larger clone is one base away. The CDR3 end shows no conserved phenylalanine or tryptophan, and so a read error is likely. The chain combines TRBV29-1 with TRBJ1-1; D call uncertain. The CDR3 runs 13 residues. Per the germline V gene, CDR1 is SQVTM and CDR2 is ANQGSEA. V was cut by 4 bases and J by 4 bases, with 13 bases left in between. CDR3 sequence reads: CSVAVLGSTEAFS. For the CDR3, the DNA is TGCAGCGTTGCGGTATTGGGGTCCACTGAAGCTTTCTCT.

This clonotype was detected many times. The chain employs TRBV12-3 or TRBV12-4 and TRBJ2-2; D gene uncertain. This CDR3 contains 14 residues. Trimming shortened V by 3 bases and J by 1 base, and 6 bases separated the two germline ends. The CDR3 spells CASSFDQNTGELFF. In DNA, the CDR3 is TGTGCCAGCAGTTTTGACCAGAACACCGGGGAGCTGTTTTTT.

This clonotype was detected only a few times. The genes are TRBV19 and TRBJ2-7; 7 bases map to TRBD1. Germline CDR1 and CDR2: LNHDA and SQIVND (reference sequence). CDR3 length: 15 amino acids. With V trimmed by 5 bases and J by 4 bases, 11 bases remained unmatched. CDR3 protein: CASSPLGQTTYEQYF. The CDR3 DNA sequence: TGTGCCAGTAGTCCCCTGGGACAGACAACTTACGAGCAGTACTTC.